This T cell receptor beta chain was obtained from a study of T cells in Graves' hyperthyroidism and ophthalmopathy. Notes on the study in general: Most clonotypes that expanded in the thyroid above 0.001 also showed up in blood.

Authors of the study amplified TCR beta CDR3 regions from RNA transcripts. An initial round of RT-PCR targeting the TCR CDR3 relied on the HTBI primer set. In TCRdb, the multiplex PCR reads were re-called with MiXCR into one record per CDR3 protein. The top ten clones hold 2.5% to 4% of a sample with hundreds of thousands of distinct CDR3 sequences, about a sixth of them seen once. Germline V gives CDR1 MDHEN, CDR2 SYDVKM. The V gene end was trimmed by 6 bases and the J gene end by 7 bases; junction bases not matched to a gene: 6. This CDR3 has 13 residues. This clonotype was counted only a few times. What it recognizes is unknown. Any patient presenting with uncontrolled infection, other autoimmune disease, pregnancy or lactation was left out. Using less than 12 ml of fresh peripheral blood, PBMCs were prepared.

The TCR comes from a woman aged 40 to 50 with Graves' ophthalmopathy. Sequencing was performed on blood. The chain joins TRBV28 to TRBJ1-2, with 9 bases aligning to TRBD1. CDR3 protein: CASSVGQGFGYTF. Written as DNA, the CDR3 is TGTGCCAGCAGCGTGGGACAGGGTTTTGGCTACACCTTC.